These T cell receptor beta chains were read from a single sample in a study of shared clonotypes between healthy human individuals. Measured with immunoSEQ multiplex PCR; TCRdb has only the in-frame clones, and not every one. The data show roughly 660,000 clones, with roughly 87% seen just once and around a third held by the top ten. The sample consisted of memory CD8+ T cells from PBMCs. The origin of the receptors is a man aged 18 to 30 in good health. Some clones in this sample may be carry-over from other donors' samples. The CDR3 runs from the conserved cysteine through the conserved F or W. Each record gives: V gene, J gene, CDR3 protein.

TRBV9	TRBJ2-1	CASSSWGHEQFF
TRBV5-1	TRBJ1-1	CASSLGQQMNTEAFF
TRBV6-6	TRBJ2-1	CASREANYNEQFF
TRBV7-9	TRBJ2-7	CASSLRQVPYEQYF
TRBV7-8	TRBJ2-5	CASSLTVQETQYF
TRBV27	TRBJ2-7	CASSPTDSTYEQYF
TRBV5-4	TRBJ1-2	CASSLRTGGTGYTF
TRBV5-4	TRBJ2-7	CASSFGVRAELEQYF
TRBV15	TRBJ1-5	CATSSSTPTSGARTNQPQHF
TRBV28	TRBJ2-5	CASSLVGGGQQETQYF
TRBV10-3	TRBJ2-6	CAISEPGLADPSGANVLTF
TRBV7-8	TRBJ2-7	CASSLGTYEQYF
TRBV6-5	TRBJ2-2	CASSYARQNTGELFF
TRBV5-4	TRBJ2-1	CASSAGTSGRYEQFF
TRBV5-6	NA	CASSPGTAYEQYF
TRBV27	TRBJ2-7	CASRGDGSSYEQYF
TRBV13	TRBJ1-2	CASSFRENPNYGYTF
TRBV27	TRBJ1-1	CASSFIGTEAFF
TRBV27	TRBJ2-7	CASSGSAYEQYF
TRBV19	TRBJ1-5	CASSIRDYNQPQHF
TRBV4-2	TRBJ2-2	CASSQSLAGAGELFF
TRBV28	TRBJ1-1	CASSYPNSGYDTEAFF
TRBV6-4	TRBJ2-1	CASSASIYNEQFF
TRBV4-2	TRBJ2-1	CASSQDGTSGNYEQFF
TRBV6-1	TRBJ2-2	CASSEFGREDTGELFF
TRBV2	TRBJ2-7	CASRYERQPTYEQYF
TRBV7-9	TRBJ1-3	CASSRTEPTGNTIYF
TRBV15	TRBJ2-7	CATSREGRSSYEQYF
TRBV27	TRBJ2-7	CASSLTGDEQYF
TRBV27	TRBJ2-7	CASSGGYEQYF
TRBV9	TRBJ1-1	CASSVGGRMNTEAFF